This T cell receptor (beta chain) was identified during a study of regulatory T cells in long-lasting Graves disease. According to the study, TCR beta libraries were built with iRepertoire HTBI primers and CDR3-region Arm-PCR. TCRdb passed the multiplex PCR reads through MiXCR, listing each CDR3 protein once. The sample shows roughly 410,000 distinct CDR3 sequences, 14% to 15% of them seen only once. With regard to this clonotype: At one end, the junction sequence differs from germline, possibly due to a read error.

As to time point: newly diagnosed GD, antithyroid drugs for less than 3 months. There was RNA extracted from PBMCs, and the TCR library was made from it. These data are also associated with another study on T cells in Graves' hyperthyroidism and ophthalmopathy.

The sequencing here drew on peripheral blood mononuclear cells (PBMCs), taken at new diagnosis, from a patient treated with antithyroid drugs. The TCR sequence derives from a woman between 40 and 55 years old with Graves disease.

In DNA, the CDR3 is TGTGCCAACAGCCCCGGGACTAGCGGGAGGGACAATGAGCAGTTCTTC. This gives the protein CANSPGTSGRDNEQFF. This chain joins TRBV7-9 and TRBJ2-1; 16 nucleotides agree with TRBD2. In germline, CDR1 is SEHNR, CDR2 FQNEAQ (reference sequence). The CDR3 is 16 amino acids.